This T cell receptor (beta chain) came from a study of shared clonotypes between healthy human individuals. Using immunoSEQ multiplex PCR, the repertoire was profiled, and TCRdb retains in-frame clones only, with some absent. The table lists some 2,000,000 clones, 85% to 95% of them singletons. Trimming took off 0 bases at V and 0 bases at J, with 6 bases between the two ends. The CDR3 consists of 16 residues. The germline V gene encodes CDR1 ENHRY and CDR2 SYGVKD. The chain combines TRBV10-3 with TRBJ1-6; no definite D call. This sequence was found in a man younger than 35 in good health. Sample: naive CD4+ T cells sorted from blood. As for subset: CD45RA+ positively selected. The CDR3 DNA sequence: TGTGCCATCAGTGAGTCGTCTTCCTCCTATAATTCACCCCTCCACTTT. This sequence encodes CAISESSSSYNSPLHF.